Listed below are T cell receptor beta chains from one sample, sequenced in a study of response to subunit inactivated influenza vaccine. One entry per CDR3 protein, called by TCRdb with MiXCR from the RT-PCR reads. The sample lists under 950,000 distinct CDR3 sequences, 21% occurring once. This sample comprised PBMCs from blood, obtained more than 4 days after vaccination. The receptors come from a man aged 50-60 years who received an inactivated influenza vaccine. CDR3s include the opening cysteine and the closing phenylalanine or tryptophan. D genes are given only for firm matches. Size is stated for part of the rows, as once, few or many counts, or as a class when the clone is expanded.

-	TRBV7-9	-	TRBJ2-6	TGTGCCAGCAGCTTAGGTTTAGCAGGGGCCGGGGCCAACGTCCTGACTTTC	CASSLGLAGAGANVLTF
-	TRBV4-2	many	TRBJ1-1	TGTGCCAGCAGCCAAGATCGCACTGAAGCTTTCTTT	CASSQDRTEAFF
-	TRBV3-1	-	TRBJ1-1	TGTGCCAGCAGCCAAGAACAGGAAGCTTTCTTT	CASSQEQEAFF
-	TRBV7-6	many	TRBJ2-1	TGTGCCAGCAGCTTAGTGTCGGGCGCCCGGAGATTTGAGCAGTTCTTC	CASSLVSGARRFEQFF
-	TRBV5-5	-	TRBJ1-6	TGTGCCAGCAGCTTGATACGACAGACCCGATACTATAATTCACCCCTCCACTTT	CASSLIRQTRYYNSPLHF
TRBD2	TRBV12-3/TRBV12-4	-	TRBJ2-5	TGTGCCAGCAGTTTGACTAGCGGGGAGGTCGGGACCCAGTACTTC	CASSLTSGEVGTQYF
TRBD2	TRBV24-1	few	TRBJ2-1	TGTGCCACCTGCCCGGTCGGGACTAGCGGGTACAATGAGCAGTTCTTC	CATCPVGTSGYNEQFF
TRBD2	TRBV11-2	few	TRBJ2-1	TGTGCCAGCAGCCCCCCGTCGGGAGGCTATGAGCAGTTCTTC	CASSPPSGGYEQFF
TRBD1	TRBV12-3/TRBV12-4	few	TRBJ2-1	TGTGCCAGCGTTTTTCCCGGGACAGGGTACAATGAGCAGTTCTTC	CASVFPGTGYNEQFF
-	TRBV4-3	few	TRBJ1-2	TGCGCCAGCAGCCAAGGGAGCGGGGGATTCGGCGACTATGGCTACACCTTC	CASSQGSGGFGDYGYTF
-	TRBV25-1	few	TRBJ2-5	TGTGCCAGCAGTGAAATGGCGGTACAAGAGACCCAGTACTTC	CASSEMAVQETQYF
-	TRBV27	few	TRBJ2-3	TGTGCCAGCAGTCCCGCTGGAGTATTTCAGTCCAAAGCGAGGGCAGATACGCAGTATTTT	CASSPAGVFQSKARADTQYF
-	TRBV7-9	-	TRBJ2-7	TGTGCCAGCACAGACCGCCTCGTGCAGTACTTC	CASTDRLVQYF
-	TRBV5-5	many	TRBJ1-2	TGTGCCAGCAGCCTCGGCCTCTATGGCTACACCTTC	CASSLGLYGYTF
-	TRBV5-1	few	TRBJ2-1	TGCGCCAGCAGCGGGGACGAGTCCTACAATGAGCAGTTCTTC	CASSGDESYNEQFF